The clone carrying this T cell receptor (beta chain) was picked up many times. This CDR3 has 15 amino acids. The V and J ends lost 0 bases and 0 bases respectively, with 7 bases between them. Germline V CDR1 and CDR2: SGHKS, YYEKEE (reference sequence). This specimen comes from a study of HIV-infected patients and healthy controls. Reverse transcription used around 500 ng RNA and constant-region primers for alpha and beta. Separate chain-specific third strand synthesis with multiplexing indices produced the alpha and beta libraries. TCRdb fed the 5' RACE reads into MiXCR, producing one record per CDR3 protein. The sample yields over 15,000 distinct CDR3 sequences, more than 8% seen once. Whole blood was used without fractionation, so all unsorted peripheral T cells were included.

The sample comprised blood. The TCR was taken from an adult in good health. This chain connects TRBV5-5 to TRBJ1-5, with D hard to call. In nucleotides, the CDR3 is TGTGCCAGCAGCTTGGCTGGGGATAGCAATCAGCCCCAGCATTTT. It is translated as CASSLAGDSNQPQHF.